The 21 T cell receptor beta chains presented below share a single source sample, sequenced in a study of cytomegalovirus exposure and HLA in healthy donors. With 60 Vbeta and 13 Jbeta primers, the PCR was carried out. Using immunoSEQ multiplex PCR, the repertoire was profiled, and TCRdb retains in-frame clones only, with some absent. The sample table includes just over 150,000 clones. The sequenced sample was PBMCs. Receptors originate from a woman in her sixties in good health and CMV-seronegative.

This rearrangement joins TRBV5-1 to TRBJ1-3; D perhaps matches TRBD1 (6 bases). V was shortened by 1 base and J by 2 bases, with 10 bases between the two germline ends. The CDR3 has 15 residues. CDR1 is SGHRS and CDR2 is YFSETQ in the germline V gene. In DNA form, the CDR3 reads TGCGCCAGCAGCTTGAAGGGGGGGACTGGAAACACCATATATTTT. As protein: CASSLKGGTGNTIYF.

The chain links TRBV19 to TRBJ1-4, with 7 positions matching TRBD1. Germline-derived CDR1 and CDR2 are LNHDA and SQIVND (reference sequence). V gave up 6 bases and J gave up 5 bases; unmatched junction bases: 9. The CDR3 has 15 residues. Here the CDR3 reads CASRPVGTVNEKLFF. The CDR3 region has the DNA TGTGCCAGTAGGCCCGTCGGGACAGTCAATGAAAAACTGTTTTTT.

V is TRBV18 and J is TRBJ2-1, with a weak D call TRBD1 (5 bases). Germline CDR1 reads KGHSH; CDR2 reads LQKENI. The CDR3 covers 16 residues. The V and J ends lost 5 bases and 8 bases respectively, with 22 bases between them. CDR3 bases: TGTGCCAGCTCATGGGGCCCTCCTAGTAATACTGATGAGCAGTTCTTC. This sequence encodes CASSWGPPSNTDEQFF.

The rearrangement links TRBV29-1 to TRBJ2-2; D unclear. The germline V and J ends were trimmed by 7 bases and 4 bases, with 10 bases remaining between them. Per germline, CDR1 SQVTM and CDR2 ANQGSEA. The CDR3 runs to 12 residues. DNA for the CDR3: TGCAGCGGCGTTCCTAGCACCGGGGAGCTGTTTTTT. Translating gives CSGVPSTGELFF.

V usage is TRBV11-2 and J usage is TRBJ2-3; D might be TRBD1 (5 bases). Trimming left V 3 bases short and J 2 bases short, with 6 bases between. The CDR3 contains 13 residues. The germline V gene encodes CDR1 SGHAT and CDR2 FQNNGV. The CDR3 sequence is CASSLDNTDTQYF. The CDR3 nucleotides read TGTGCCAGCAGCTTGGACAACACAGATACGCAGTATTTT.

This sequence joins TRBV15 and TRBJ1-4, with no clear D. This CDR3 spans 15 amino acids. The germline V and J ends were trimmed by 1 base and 4 bases, with 10 bases remaining between them. The V gene's germline CDR1 is LNHNV and CDR2 YYDKDF (reference sequence). CDR3: CATSRVAEINEKLFF. Here the CDR3 DNA reads TGTGCCACCAGCAGAGTGGCGGAAATTAATGAAAAACTGTTTTTT.

This chain links TRBV30 with TRBJ1-1; no clear D. The V end was cut by 8 bases, the J end by 0 bases, with 13 bases between. This CDR3 has 13 residues. The germline CDR1 and CDR2 sequences are GTSNPN and SVGIG (reference sequence). In DNA, the CDR3 is TGTGCCGGATCGACAAGCATGAACACTGAAGCTTTCTTT. Its translation: CAGSTSMNTEAFF.

The chain uses TRBV7-9 and TRBJ1-3; TRBD1 aligns across 7 bases. Germline assignment: CDR1 SEHNR and CDR2 FQNEAQ (reference sequence). Trimming cost V 1 base and J 2 bases; bases outside gene matches: 11. There are 18 residues in the CDR3. The CDR3 loop reads CASSLGSGQREAGNTIYF. Written as DNA, the CDR3 is TGTGCCAGCAGCTTAGGGTCGGGACAGCGAGAAGCTGGAAACACCATATATTTT.

This chain links TRBV5-1 with TRBJ2-5, with 7 bases aligning to TRBD1. V was pared by 0 bases and J by 3 bases, with 20 bases of the junction left unmatched. The CDR3 runs 20 residues. CDR1 and CDR2 from the germline V gene are SGHRS and YFSETQ. The chain's CDR3 is CASSLEPDRVRRRREETQYF. Written as DNA, the CDR3 is TGCGCCAGCAGCTTGGAACCTGACAGGGTTCGTCGAAGGCGAGAAGAGACCCAGTACTTC.

The chain links TRBV2 to TRBJ1-1, with D possibly matching TRBD1 (6 bases). The V end was cut by 2 bases, the J end by 2 bases, with 12 bases between. The CDR3 spans 15 residues. Germline values: CDR1 SNHLY, CDR2 FYNNEI. This CDR3 is CASSEMGRGNTEAFF. The CDR3, as DNA: TGTGCCAGCAGTGAAATGGGCAGGGGAAACACTGAAGCTTTCTTT.

This sequence joins TRBV5-6 and TRBJ2-7, with TRBD2 matching over 8 bases. V shed 4 bases and J 0 bases; nucleotides not matched to a gene: 9. CDR1 and CDR2 (germline): SGHDT, YYEEEE. This CDR3 spans 16 amino acids. DNA of the CDR3: TGTGCCAGCAGCCGTCCTGCCCGGGAGGGCTCCTACGAGCAGTACTTC. Translation: CASSRPAREGSYEQYF.

The chain recombines TRBV10-2 with TRBJ2-1; 9 bases are shared with TRBD2. V was pared by 7 bases and J by 4 bases, with 14 bases of the junction left unmatched. The CDR3 totals 17 residues. Per germline, CDR1 WSHSY and CDR2 SAAADI. DNA of the CDR3: TGCGCCAGCATTCCCGAGCTAGCGGGGTACTTTTACAATGAGCAGTTCTTC. Translated: CASIPELAGYFYNEQFF.

V usage is TRBV5-6 and J usage is TRBJ1-5, with TRBD1 matching over 10 bases. V lost 4 bases to trimming and J lost 4 bases; unmatched junction nucleotides: 5. This CDR3 spans 15 amino acids. CDR1 is SGHDT and CDR2 is YYEEEE in the germline V gene. This CDR3 reads CASSRGTGVNQPQHF. DNA of the CDR3: TGTGCCAGCAGCAGAGGGACAGGGGTGAATCAGCCCCAGCATTTT. The full variable domain, in which reference TRBV5-6 and TRBJ1-5 provide the parts outside the CDR3, is DAGVTQSPTHLIKTRGQQVTLRCSPKSGHDTVSWYQQALGQGPQFIFQYYEEEERQRGNFPDRFSGHQFPNYSSELNVNALLLGDSALYLCASSRGTGVNQPQHFGDGTRLSIL.

The chain combines TRBV4-1 with TRBJ2-7; no reliable D call. The V gene lost 3 bases and the J gene lost 1 base, with 10 bases spanning the gap. Germline assignment: CDR1 MGHRA and CDR2 YSYEKL. The CDR3 covers 14 residues. The CDR3 protein is CASSHPVRSYEQYF. CDR3 nucleotide sequence: TGCGCCAGCAGCCACCCCGTCAGGTCCTACGAGCAGTACTTC.

For the CDR3, the DNA is TGTGCCTGGAGTCCTGACAGGGGTAGCAATCAGCCCCAGCATTTT. Amino acids: CAWSPDRGSNQPQHF. V and J are TRBV30 and TRBJ1-5; 8 nucleotides line up with TRBD1. Trimming took 2 bases from V and 0 from J; bases not matched to a gene: 3. The CDR3 contains 15 residues. Germline V gene data show CDR1 as GTSNPN and CDR2 as SVGIG (reference sequence).

The chain couples TRBV5-1 to TRBJ2-1, with D perhaps matching TRBD1 (5 bases). Germline V lookup: CDR1 SGHRS, CDR2 YFSETQ. The germline V and J ends were trimmed by 0 bases and 9 bases, with 16 bases remaining between them. The CDR3 runs 15 residues. DNA for the CDR3: TGCGCCAGCAGCTTGGGATCTCAGGGCCCGAGTGAGCAGTTCTTC. This sequence encodes CASSLGSQGPSEQFF. The full variable domain, completed using reference TRBV5-1 and TRBJ2-1, is KAGVTQTPRYLIKTRGQQVTLSCSPISGHRSVSWYQQTPGQGLQFLFEYFSETQRNKGNFPGRFSGRQFSNSRSEMNVSTLELGDSALYLCASSLGSQGPSEQFFGPGTRLTVL.

CDR3 sequence reads: CASSSTPELYEQYF. Here the CDR3 DNA reads TGCGCCAGCAGCTCGACTCCCGAGCTCTACGAGCAGTACTTC. V is TRBV5-1 and J is TRBJ2-7; D is unclear. The CDR3 runs to 14 residues. Germline V lookup: CDR1 SGHRS, CDR2 YFSETQ. V was trimmed by 3 bases and J by 3 bases, leaving 13 bases between them.

The chain is built from TRBV10-3 and TRBJ2-7; TRBD2 matches at 9 bases. V was pared by 2 bases and J by 2 bases, with 7 bases of the junction left unmatched. Germline V gene data show CDR1 as ENHRY and CDR2 as SYGVKD. The CDR3 sequence is 16 residues long. The CDR3 is CAISEHTSGSAYEQYF. DNA for the CDR3: TGTGCCATCAGTGAGCATACTAGCGGGTCCGCCTACGAGCAGTACTTC.

This chain links TRBV6-1 with TRBJ1-5; D remains ambiguous. Between the trimmed V and J ends, which lost 8 bases and 5 bases, there was a span of 13 bases. The CDR3 totals 13 residues. Germline V lookup: CDR1 MNHNS, CDR2 SASEGT. The CDR3 loop reads CASGAEDYQPQHF. In nucleotides, the CDR3 is TGTGCCAGCGGAGCAGAAGACTATCAGCCCCAGCATTTT.

The chain links TRBV5-1 to TRBJ1-4; the match to TRBD1 covers 8 bases. With 4 bases clipped from V and 8 bases from J, the junction kept 10 bases outside the gene matches. This CDR3 has 15 residues. The germline gives CDR1 SGHRS, CDR2 YFSETQ. The CDR3 DNA is TGCGCCAGCAGCGGATCCTCAGGGGGCGGCGAAAAACTGTTTTTT. This encodes CASSGSSGGGEKLFF.

The CDR3: CASSQDRVNGATEAFF. CDR3 nucleotides: TGCGCCAGCAGCCAAGATCGGGTGAATGGGGCCACTGAAGCTTTCTTT. The chain combines TRBV4-1 with TRBJ1-1; D is possibly TRBD1 (5 bases). Deletions cut 0 bases from V and 4 bases from J, with 15 bases between. The germline V gene encodes CDR1 MGHRA and CDR2 YSYEKL. The CDR3 sequence is 16 residues long.